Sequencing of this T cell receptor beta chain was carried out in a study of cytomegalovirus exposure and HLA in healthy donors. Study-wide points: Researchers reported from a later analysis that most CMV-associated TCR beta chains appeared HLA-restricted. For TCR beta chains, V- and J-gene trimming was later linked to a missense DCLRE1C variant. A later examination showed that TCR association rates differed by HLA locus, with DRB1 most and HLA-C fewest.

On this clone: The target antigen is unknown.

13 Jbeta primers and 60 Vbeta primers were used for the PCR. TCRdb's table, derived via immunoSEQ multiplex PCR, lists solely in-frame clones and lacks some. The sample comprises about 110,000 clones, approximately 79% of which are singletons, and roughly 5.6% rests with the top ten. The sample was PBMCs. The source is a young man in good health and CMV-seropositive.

CDR3 protein: CASQQGNTEAFF. The CDR3 DNA is TGTGCCAGTCAGCAGGGGAACACTGAAGCTTTCTTT. The V call is TRBV19, the J call TRBJ1-1, with a weak D call TRBD1 (5 bases). The CDR3 has 12 amino acids. CDR1 LNHDA and CDR2 SQIVND come from the germline V gene (reference sequence). Trimming took 8 bases from V and 1 from J, leaving 8 bases between them.